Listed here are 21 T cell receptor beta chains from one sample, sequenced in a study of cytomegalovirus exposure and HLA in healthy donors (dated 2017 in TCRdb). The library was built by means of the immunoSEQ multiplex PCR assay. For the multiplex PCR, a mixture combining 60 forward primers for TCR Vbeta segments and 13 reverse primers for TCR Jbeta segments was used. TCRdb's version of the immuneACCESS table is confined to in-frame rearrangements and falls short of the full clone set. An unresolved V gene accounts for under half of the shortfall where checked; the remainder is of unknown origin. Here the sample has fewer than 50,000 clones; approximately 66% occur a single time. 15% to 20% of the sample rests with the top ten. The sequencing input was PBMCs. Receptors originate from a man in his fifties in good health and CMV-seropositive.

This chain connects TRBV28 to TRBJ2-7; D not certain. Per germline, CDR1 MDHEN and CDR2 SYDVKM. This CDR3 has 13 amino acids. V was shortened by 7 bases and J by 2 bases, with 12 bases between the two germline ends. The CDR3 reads CASTPELAYEQYF. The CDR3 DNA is TGTGCCAGCACCCCGGAGTTAGCCTACGAGCAGTACTTC.

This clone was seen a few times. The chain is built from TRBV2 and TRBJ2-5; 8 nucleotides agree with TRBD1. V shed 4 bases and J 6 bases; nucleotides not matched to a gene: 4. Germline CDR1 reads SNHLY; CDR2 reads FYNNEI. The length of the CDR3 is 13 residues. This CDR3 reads CASSAGGAQTQYF. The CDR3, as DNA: TGTGCCAGCAGTGCAGGGGGCGCACAGACCCAGTACTTC.

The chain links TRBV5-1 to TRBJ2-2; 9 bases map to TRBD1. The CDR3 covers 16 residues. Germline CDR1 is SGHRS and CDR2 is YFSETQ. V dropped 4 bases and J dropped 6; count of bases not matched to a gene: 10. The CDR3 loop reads CASSDVLGQGSGELFF. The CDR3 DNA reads TGCGCCAGCAGCGACGTTCTGGGACAGGGATCCGGGGAGCTGTTTTTT.

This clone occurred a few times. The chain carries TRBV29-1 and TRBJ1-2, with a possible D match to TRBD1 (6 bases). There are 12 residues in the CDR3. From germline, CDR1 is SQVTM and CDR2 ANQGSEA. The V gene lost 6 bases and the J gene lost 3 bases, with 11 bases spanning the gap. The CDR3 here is CSVVDSYYGYTF. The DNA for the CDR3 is TGCAGCGTCGTGGACAGCTACTATGGCTACACCTTC.

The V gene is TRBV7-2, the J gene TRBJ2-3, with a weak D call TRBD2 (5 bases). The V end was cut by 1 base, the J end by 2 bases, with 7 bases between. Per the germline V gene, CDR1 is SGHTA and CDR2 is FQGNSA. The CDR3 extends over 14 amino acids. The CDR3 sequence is CASSLGLITDTQYF. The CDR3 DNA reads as TGTGCCAGCAGCTTAGGACTAATCACAGATACGCAGTATTTT.

Here the CDR3 DNA reads TGTGCCATCAGTGCGGTGGAGGGACTCTCTGGAAACACCATATATTTT. Amino acids: CAISAVEGLSGNTIYF. The chain recombines TRBV10-3 with TRBJ1-3, with D maybe TRBD1 (5 bases). The germline V gene has CDR1 ENHRY and CDR2 SYGVKD. Trimming removed 4 bases from V and 0 bases from J, with 13 bases in between. This CDR3 contains 16 residues.

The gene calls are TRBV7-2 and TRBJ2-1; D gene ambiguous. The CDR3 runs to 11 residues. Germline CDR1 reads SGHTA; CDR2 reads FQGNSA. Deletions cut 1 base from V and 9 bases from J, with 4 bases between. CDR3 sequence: CASSLGGEQFF. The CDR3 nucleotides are TGTGCCAGCAGCTTAGGAGGTGAGCAGTTCTTC. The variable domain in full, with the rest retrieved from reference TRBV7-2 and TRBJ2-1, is GAGVSQSPSNKVTEKGKDVELRCDPISGHTALYWYRQSLGQGLEFLIYFQGNSAPDKSGLPSDRFSAERTGGSVSTLTIQRTQQEDSAVYLCASSLGGEQFFGPGTRLTVL.

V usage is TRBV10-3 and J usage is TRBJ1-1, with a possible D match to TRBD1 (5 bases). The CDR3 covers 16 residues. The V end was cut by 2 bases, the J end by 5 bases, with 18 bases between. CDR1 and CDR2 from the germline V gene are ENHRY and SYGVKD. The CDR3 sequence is CAISEAAGGVWTEAFF. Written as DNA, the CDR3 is TGTGCCATCAGTGAGGCGGCGGGGGGGGTATGGACTGAAGCTTTCTTT.

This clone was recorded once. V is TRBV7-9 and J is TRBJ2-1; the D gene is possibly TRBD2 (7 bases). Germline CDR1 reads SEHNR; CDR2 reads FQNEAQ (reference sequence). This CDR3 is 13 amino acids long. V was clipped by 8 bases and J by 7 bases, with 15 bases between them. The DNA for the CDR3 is TGTGCCAGCCAATTTGGGGGGGCGAATGAGCAGTTCTTC. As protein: CASQFGGANEQFF.

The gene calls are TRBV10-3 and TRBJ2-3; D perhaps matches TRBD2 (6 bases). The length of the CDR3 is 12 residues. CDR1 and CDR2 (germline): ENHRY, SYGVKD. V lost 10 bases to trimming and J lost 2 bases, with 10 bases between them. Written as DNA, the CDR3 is TGTGCCACTGGACTAAACACAGATACGCAGTATTTT. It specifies CATGLNTDTQYF.

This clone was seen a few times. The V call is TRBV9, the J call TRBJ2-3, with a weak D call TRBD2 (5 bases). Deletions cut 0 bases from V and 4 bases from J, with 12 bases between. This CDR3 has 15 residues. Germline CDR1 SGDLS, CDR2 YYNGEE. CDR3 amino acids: CASSVAPTTSDTQYF. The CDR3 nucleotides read TGTGCCAGCAGCGTAGCCCCGACTACTTCAGATACGCAGTATTTT.

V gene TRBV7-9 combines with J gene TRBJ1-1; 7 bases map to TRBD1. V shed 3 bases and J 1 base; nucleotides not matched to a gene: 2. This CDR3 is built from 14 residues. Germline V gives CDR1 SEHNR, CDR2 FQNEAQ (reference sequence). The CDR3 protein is CASSFDRANTEAFF. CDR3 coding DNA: TGTGCCAGCAGCTTTGACAGGGCGAACACTGAAGCTTTCTTT.

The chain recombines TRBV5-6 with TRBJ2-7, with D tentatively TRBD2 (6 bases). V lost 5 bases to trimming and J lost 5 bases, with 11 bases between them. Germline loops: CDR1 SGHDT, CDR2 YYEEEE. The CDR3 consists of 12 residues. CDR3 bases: TGTGCCAGCAGAGGAGGCGGGGACGAGCAGTACTTC. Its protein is CASRGGGDEQYF.

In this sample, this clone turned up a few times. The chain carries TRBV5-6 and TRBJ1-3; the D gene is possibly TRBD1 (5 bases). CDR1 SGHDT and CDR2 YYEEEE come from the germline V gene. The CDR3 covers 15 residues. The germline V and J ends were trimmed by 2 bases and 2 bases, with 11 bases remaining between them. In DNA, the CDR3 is TGTGCCAGCAGCTTTTGGGGCCTTCCTGGAAACACCATATATTTT. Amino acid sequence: CASSFWGLPGNTIYF.

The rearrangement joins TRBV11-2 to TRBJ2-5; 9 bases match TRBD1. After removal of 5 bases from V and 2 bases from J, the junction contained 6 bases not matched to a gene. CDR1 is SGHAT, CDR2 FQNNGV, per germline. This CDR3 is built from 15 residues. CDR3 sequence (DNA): TGTGCCAGCAGCCCCGGGACAGGGCTACAAGAGACCCAGTACTTC. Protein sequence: CASSPGTGLQETQYF.

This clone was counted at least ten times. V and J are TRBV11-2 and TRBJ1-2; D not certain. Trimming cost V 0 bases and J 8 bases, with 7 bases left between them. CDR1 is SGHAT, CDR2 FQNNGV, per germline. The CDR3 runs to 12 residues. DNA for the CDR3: TGTGCCAGCAGCTTAGACGGGGTCGGCTACACCTTC. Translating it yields CASSLDGVGYTF.

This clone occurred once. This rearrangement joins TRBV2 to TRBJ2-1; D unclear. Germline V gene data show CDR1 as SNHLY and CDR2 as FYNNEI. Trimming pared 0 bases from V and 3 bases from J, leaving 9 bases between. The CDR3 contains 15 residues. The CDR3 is CASSEALSLYNEQFF. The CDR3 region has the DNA TGTGCCAGCAGTGAAGCGCTTAGTCTCTACAATGAGCAGTTCTTC.

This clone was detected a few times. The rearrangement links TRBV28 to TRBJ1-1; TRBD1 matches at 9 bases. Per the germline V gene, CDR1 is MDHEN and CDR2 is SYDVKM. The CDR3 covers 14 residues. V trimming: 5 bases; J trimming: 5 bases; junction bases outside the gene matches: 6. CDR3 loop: CASSMGQGLTEAFF. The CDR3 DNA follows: TGTGCCAGCAGTATGGGACAGGGACTAACTGAAGCTTTCTTT.

In DNA form, the CDR3 reads TGTGCCAGCAGCTTAGCGATAGCAGCTTCCTACAATGAGCAGTTCTTC. Protein: CASSLAIAASYNEQFF. The V and J genes are TRBV7-2 and TRBJ2-1; D remains ambiguous. V was clipped by 0 bases and J by 1 base, with 10 bases between them. Germline V lookup: CDR1 SGHTA, CDR2 FQGNSA. The CDR3 totals 16 residues.

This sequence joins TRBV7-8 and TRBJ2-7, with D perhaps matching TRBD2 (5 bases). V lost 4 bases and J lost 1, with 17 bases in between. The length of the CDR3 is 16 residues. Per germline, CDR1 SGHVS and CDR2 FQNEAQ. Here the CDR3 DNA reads TGTGCCAGCAGCTCTCCGAGGACCCGGAGGTCCTACGAGCAGTACTTC. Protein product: CASSSPRTRRSYEQYF.

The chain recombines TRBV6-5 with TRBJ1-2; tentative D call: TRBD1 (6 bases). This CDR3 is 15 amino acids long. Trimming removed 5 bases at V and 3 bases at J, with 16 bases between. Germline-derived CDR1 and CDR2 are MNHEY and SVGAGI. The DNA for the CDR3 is TGTGCCAGCAGTAGGTACAGGGTCGGGGACTATGGCTACACCTTC. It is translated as CASSRYRVGDYGYTF.